Following are 2 T cell receptor beta chains from one sample sequenced in a study of T cells after posttransplantation cyclophosphamide. TCRdb's copy holds only in-frame clones and misses some; the assay was immunoSEQ multiplex PCR. The repertoire includes about 52,000 clones, roughly 86% of them detected once, and 2.8% sits in the top ten. Input material: PBMCs. Receptor source: a man in his thirties or forties with a blood cancer, CMV-positive, and with a related stem cell donor.

The chain combines TRBV28 with TRBJ1-5; 7 bases agree with TRBD1. This CDR3 region has 15 residues. CDR1 and CDR2 (germline): MDHEN, SYDVKM. The V and J ends lost 4 bases and 6 bases, in that order; junction bases with no gene match: 9. The CDR3 bases are TGTGCCAGCAGTTCAGGGACAGTCGGAAGTCAGCCCCAGCATTTT. It is translated as CASSSGTVGSQPQHF.

This clone was counted only a few times. V and J are TRBV28 and TRBJ2-5, with 11 positions matching TRBD2. The J call may be wrong; the DNA end is better matched by TRBJ2-7. The germline gives CDR1 MDHEN, CDR2 SYDVKM. This CDR3 is 15 amino acids long. This CDR3 is CASSLGGTSGYEQYF. The CDR3, as DNA: TGTGCCAGCAGTTTAGGGGGGACTAGCGGTTACGAGCAGTACTTC.